This T cell receptor (beta chain) was recovered during a study of glioma-infiltrating T cells. Whole-study results and caveats: Tissue-blood divergence was below expectation in non-neoplastic patients, above in gliomas.

The iRepertoire nested amplicon-rescue multiplex PCR amplified TCR alpha and beta CDR3s from RNA. MiXCR, applied by TCRdb to the multiplex PCR reads, yields one record per CDR3 protein. The repertoire holds 110,000 or so distinct CDR3 sequences, about 25% seen once, with just under 35% in the top ten. Points on this clonotype: Its antigen is unidentified.

The TCR originated in a human donor with low-grade glioma or glioblastoma, undergoing nonglioma brain surgery, or in good health (not recorded which). Sample: glioma tissue, nonneoplastic brain tissue, or PBMCs (not recorded which).

In nucleotides, the CDR3 is TGTGCCAGCAGCCGCCGGACCAATGAGCAGTTCTTC. Amino acid sequence: CASSRRTNEQFF. The chain is built from TRBV3-1 and TRBJ2-1; D is unclear. The V gene lost 4 bases and the J gene lost 6 bases, with 7 bases spanning the gap. Germline values: CDR1 LGHDT, CDR2 YNNKEL (reference sequence). The CDR3 has 12 amino acids.